This TCR beta chain was found in a study of cytomegalovirus exposure and HLA in healthy donors. Overall study: Researchers previously reported finding 90 million to 120 million unique TCR beta sequences from about 170 million T cells. Study findings and constraints: Listed as cytomegalovirus-associated were 164 TCR beta chains.

Germline V gene sequence: CDR1 MNHNS, CDR2 SASEGT. The CDR3 consists of 14 residues. V was pared by 6 bases and J by 8 bases, with 8 bases of the junction left unmatched. These donors counted as nominally healthy when sampled, but unrecorded immune exposures were likely. PCR amplification relied on 60 Vbeta primers (plus 13 Jbeta primers). TCRdb's table, derived via immunoSEQ multiplex PCR, lists solely in-frame clones and lacks some. Counted here are approximately 98,000 clones, about 80% occurring once; the ten biggest clones make up 11%. This clone turned up a few times. Its specificity is unknown. The sequence came from a man between 18 and 29 years old in good health and CMV-seropositive. The chain joins TRBV6-1 to TRBJ2-1; TRBD2 agrees at 9 bases. The specimen was PBMCs. CDR3 DNA: TGTGCCAGCAGGAGGGCTAGCGGGGTTTATGAGCAGTTCTTC. Translation gives CASRRASGVYEQFF.